This T cell receptor (beta chain) stems from a study of cytomegalovirus exposure and HLA in healthy donors. Study at large: In terms of ancestry, the Caucasian-associated cluster contained 75% to 85% of the 398 genotyped donors.

In the PCR, 60 Vbeta and 13 Jbeta primers were used. In the study's own analysis: About 9.9 million shared chains were among approximately 87 million unique TCR beta chains counted in a later analysis. Measured with immunoSEQ multiplex PCR; TCRdb has only the in-frame clones, and not every one. V and J calls and clone size are copied from that table; D and trimming were computed from the DNA. The sample carries approximately 140,000 clones, just over 65% recorded once. From germline, CDR1 is LNHDA and CDR2 SQIVND (reference sequence). This CDR3 comprises 13 residues. V gave up 5 bases and J gave up 5 bases, with 12 bases separating them.

Sequences were obtained from PBMCs. The sequence was collected from a woman aged 55-75 years in good health and CMV-seronegative. The chain combines TRBV19 with TRBJ2-5, with D perhaps TRBD2 (5 bases). The DNA for the CDR3 is TGTGCCAGTAGTGGAACGGGGTGGGAGACCCAGTACTTC. This sequence encodes CASSGTGWETQYF.